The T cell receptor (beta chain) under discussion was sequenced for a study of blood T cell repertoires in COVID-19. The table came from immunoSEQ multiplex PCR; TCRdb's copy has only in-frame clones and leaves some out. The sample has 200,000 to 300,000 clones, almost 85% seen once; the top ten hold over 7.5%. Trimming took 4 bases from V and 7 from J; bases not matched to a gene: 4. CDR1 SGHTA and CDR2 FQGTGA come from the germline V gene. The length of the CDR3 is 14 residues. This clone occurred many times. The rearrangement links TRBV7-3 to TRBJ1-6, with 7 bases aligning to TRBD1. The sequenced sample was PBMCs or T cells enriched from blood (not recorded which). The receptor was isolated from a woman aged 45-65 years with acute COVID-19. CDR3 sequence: CASSYGTENSPLHF. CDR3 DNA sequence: TGTGCCAGCAGCTATGGGACAGAGAATTCACCCCTCCACTTT.